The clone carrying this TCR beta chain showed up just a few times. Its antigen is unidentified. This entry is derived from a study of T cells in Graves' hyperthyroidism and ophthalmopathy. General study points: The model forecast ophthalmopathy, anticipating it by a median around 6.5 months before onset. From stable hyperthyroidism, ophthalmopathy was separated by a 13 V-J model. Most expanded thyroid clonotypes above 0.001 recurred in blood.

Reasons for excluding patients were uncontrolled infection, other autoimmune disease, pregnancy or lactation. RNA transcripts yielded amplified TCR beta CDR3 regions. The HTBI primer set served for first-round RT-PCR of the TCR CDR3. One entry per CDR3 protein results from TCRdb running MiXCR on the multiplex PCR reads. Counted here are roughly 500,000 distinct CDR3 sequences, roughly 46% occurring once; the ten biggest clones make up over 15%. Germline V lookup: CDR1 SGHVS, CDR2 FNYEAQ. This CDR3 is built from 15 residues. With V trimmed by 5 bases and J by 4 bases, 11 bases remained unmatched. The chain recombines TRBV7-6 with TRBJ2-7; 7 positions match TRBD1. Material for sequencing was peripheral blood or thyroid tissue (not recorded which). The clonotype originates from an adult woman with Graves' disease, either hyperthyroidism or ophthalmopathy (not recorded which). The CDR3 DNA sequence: TGTGCCAGCAGCGAGATAGGGGGCGTGGATTACGAGCAGTACTTC. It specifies CASSEIGGVDYEQYF.